This entry lists 3 T cell receptor beta chains sequenced from one sample in a study of blood T cell repertoires in COVID-19 (TCRdb year 2020). The library was made by the immunoSEQ multiplex PCR assay. TCRdb mirrors the immuneACCESS table, restricted to in-frame sequences. Some clones are absent from its copies; in checked studies, under half trace to an unresolved V gene, and the reason for the others is unknown. In this sample the table shows roughly 340,000 clones, around nine tenths of which occur a single time. Clones ranked in the top ten supply more than 5.5% of the sample. Sequencing used peripheral blood. These receptors were taken from a woman in her 70s with COVID-19, enrolled during active disease.

The chain has TRBV21-1 and TRBJ1-3; the D segment call TRBD1 is taken from the table without a DNA check. TRBV21-1 is a recognized pseudogene. The CDR3 spans 17 residues. The CDR3 loop is CASSPRGAQGARNTIYF. CDR3 bases: TGTGCCAGCAGCCCCCGGGGGGCCCAGGGGGCGCGAAACACCATATATTTT.

This chain joins TRBV24-1 and TRBJ2-1, with 7 bases fitting TRBD1. V gave up 3 bases and J gave up 7 bases; unmatched junction bases: 11. The CDR3 length is 16 residues. The germline gives CDR1 KGHDR, CDR2 SFDVKD. For the CDR3, the DNA is TGTGCCACCAGTGATCCCGGACAGGTAGGCTCGAATGAGCAGTTCTTC. Translation gives CATSDPGQVGSNEQFF.

The rearrangement links TRBV24-1 to TRBJ1-1, with a possible D match to TRBD1 (5 bases). Between the trimmed V and J ends, which lost 4 bases and 4 bases, there was a span of 9 bases. The CDR3 sequence is 13 residues long. CDR1 and CDR2 (germline): KGHDR, SFDVKD. CDR3: CATSDRQTTEAFF. The DNA for the CDR3 is TGTGCCACCAGTGACAGACAGACCACTGAAGCTTTCTTT.